This is a list of T cell receptor beta chains from one sample in a study of long-term antiretroviral therapy in people with HIV. Profiled with immunoSEQ multiplex PCR; TCRdb holds only in-frame clones, not every one. Here the sample spans over 15,000 clones, roughly three quarters being singletons. The sequencing used unsorted PBMCs, collected 2.3 years after starting antiretroviral therapy. Receptor source: a woman between 40 and 55 years old with HIV. Each CDR3 is given with its conserved first and last residue. Each record gives: V gene, CDR3 protein.

TRBV5-1 CASSLGQGGTDTQYF
TRBV2 CASSELGPGDTQYF
TRBV2 CASRDLDRALNF
TRBV4-3 CASSAIGSSHNEQFF
TRBV6-1 CASSLEPLTIEQYF
TRBV5-8 CASSLGQLETQYF
TRBV11-2 CASSLDTGELFF
TRBV9 CASSATGEGRRNEKLFF
TRBV6-6 CATRLYRDEAFF
TRBV20-1 CSASAAFF
TRBV7-9 CASSLTGTGLREQYF
TRBV6-5 CASRRQLNTEAFF
TRBV11-3 CASSQRAGGFQETQYF
TRBV19 CASSLDLGTEAFF
TRBV10-3 CAISEYGQGTNTEAFF
TRBV10-1 CASSGTGGITEAFF
TRBV14 CASSSPVEGFSGNTIYF
TRBV4-1 CASSQVGGSYNEQFF
TRBV12-1 CASSPGWTGTNQPQHF
TRBV10-3 CAISGTANSYEQYF
TRBV6-5 CASSWTGANYGYTF
TRBV28 CANSGQGNTEAFF
TRBV11-3 CASSPIGTAPIF
TRBV18 CASSPRLATNEKLFF
TRBV11-1 CASSSLAGVYEQYF
TRBV7-9 CASSPTGEGQYF
TRBV4-1 CASRDNNEQFF
TRBV27 CASSLRTGRNAEAFF
TRBV6-5 CASSSPRSGYGYTF
TRBV30 CAFGGPYNEQFF
TRBV7-9 CASSSDWYEQYF
TRBV6-1 CASSEGRAGDGYTF
TRBV7-2 CASSTGDQETQYF
TRBV4-1 CASSHVRGNEQFF
TRBV5-4 CASSSQETGTDSPLHF
TRBV25-1 CASSRGLGKGNEQFF
TRBV6-5 CASSYYADSSYGYTF
TRBV6-6 CASSYSVIAGYEQYF
TRBV5-4 CASSSQGGTGELFF
TRBV4-3 CASSQSVWVSTEAFF
TRBV5-6 CASSLVASGGAEDTQYF
TRBV30 CAWNRGQGAHEQYF
TRBV6-5 CASSPLGGVPDTQYF
TRBV25-1 CASKPTYPSYEQYF
TRBV2 CASSANSLSGRSSYNEQFF
TRBV4-1 CASSQAGGAPDTQYF